This TCR beta chain was documented in a study of cytomegalovirus exposure and HLA in healthy donors. Whole-study context: About 79 million unique TCRs from HLA-typed donors were held in an early data release. General study findings and limits: Versus the approximately 720-donor mean, an Asian-associated ancestry cluster reportedly showed fewer N-insertions in a later analysis. A missense DCLRE1C variant was associated with V- and J-gene trimming of TCR beta chains in a later analysis, and an independent cohort replicated the association.

PCR used 60 Vbeta primers and 13 Jbeta primers. Sequencing used immunoSEQ multiplex PCR; TCRdb keeps in-frame clones, though not all of them. The sample carries roughly 130,000 clones, over 70% recorded once. Deletions cut 0 bases from V and 8 bases from J, with 8 bases between. CDR1 and CDR2 (germline): KGHSH, LQKENI. The CDR3 totals 13 residues. Every donor was a healthy person donating bone marrow. As concerns this clone: Its antigen remains unidentified.

The sample comprised PBMCs. This clonotype was obtained from a middle-aged woman in good health and CMV-seropositive. V and J are TRBV18 and TRBJ2-1; D gene ambiguous. CDR3 bases: TGTGCCAGCTCACCACCGGGCTGGGATGAGCAGTTCTTC. Protein product: CASSPPGWDEQFF.